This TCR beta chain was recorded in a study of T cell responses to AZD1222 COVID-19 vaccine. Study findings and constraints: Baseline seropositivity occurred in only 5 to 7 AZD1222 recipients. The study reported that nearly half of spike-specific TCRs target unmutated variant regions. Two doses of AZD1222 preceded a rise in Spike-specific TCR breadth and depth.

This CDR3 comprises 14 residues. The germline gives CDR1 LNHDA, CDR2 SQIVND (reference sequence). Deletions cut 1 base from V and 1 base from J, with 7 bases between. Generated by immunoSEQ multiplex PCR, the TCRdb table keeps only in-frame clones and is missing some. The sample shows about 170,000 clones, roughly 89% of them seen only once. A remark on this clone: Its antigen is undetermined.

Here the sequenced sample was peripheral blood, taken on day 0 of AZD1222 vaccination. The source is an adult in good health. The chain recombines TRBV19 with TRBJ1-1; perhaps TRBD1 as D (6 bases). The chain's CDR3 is CASSIGQANTEAFF. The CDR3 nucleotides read TGTGCCAGTAGTATAGGACAGGCGAACACTGAAGCTTTCTTT.